These 8 T cell receptor beta chains share one sample of origin, sequenced in a study of blood T cell repertoires in COVID-19. Data came from immunoSEQ multiplex PCR; TCRdb stores just in-frame clones and leaves some out. Altogether under 150,000 clones are present, over 70% being singletons, with the ten largest covering around 3.9%. The sample comprised PBMCs or T cells enriched from blood (not recorded which). Receptors originate from a man aged 50 to 60 in a cohort exposed to, infected with or recovered from COVID-19 (not recorded which).

The rearrangement joins TRBV15 to TRBJ2-1; no clear D gene. The CDR3 length is 12 residues. Trimming took off 0 bases at V and 9 bases at J, with 6 bases between the two ends. CDR1 is LNHNV, CDR2 YYDKDF, per germline (reference sequence). The CDR3 here is CATSRDRGEQFF. The CDR3, as DNA: TGTGCCACCAGCAGAGATCGCGGTGAGCAGTTCTTC.

V gene TRBV6-2 or TRBV6-3 combines with J gene TRBJ1-5; 7 positions match TRBD1. V dropped 2 bases and J dropped 4; count of bases not matched to a gene: 5. This CDR3 spans 15 amino acids. Germline CDR1 is MNHEY and CDR2 is SVGEGT. For the CDR3, the DNA is TGTGCCAGCAGTTACGCGGGACAGTCAAATCAGCCCCAGCATTTT. It is translated as CASSYAGQSNQPQHF.

Only a few counts were recorded for this clone. The gene calls are TRBV7-9 and TRBJ2-7; TRBD2 is a possible D gene (5 bases). The germline gives CDR1 SEHNR, CDR2 FQNEAQ (reference sequence). CDR3 length: 13 amino acids. Trimming took 7 bases from V and 2 from J, leaving 12 bases between them. CDR3 bases: TGTGCCAGCACCGTGTCCGGGGCCTACGAGCAGTACTTC. Protein: CASTVSGAYEQYF.

The chain joins TRBV10-1 to TRBJ1-1; the D is unclear. V lost 2 bases, J lost 2 bases, and 15 bases lay in between. Germline loops: CDR1 WNHNN, CDR2 SYGVQD (reference sequence). This CDR3 is 16 amino acids long. The CDR3 loop is CASSEGLGRPNTEAFF. As DNA, the CDR3 is TGCGCCAGCAGTGAGGGCCTGGGCCGACCAAACACTGAAGCTTTCTTT.

The rearrangement uses TRBV5-4 and TRBJ2-3; 7 bases align to TRBD2. There are 14 residues in the CDR3. V trimming: 1 base; J trimming: 5 bases; junction bases outside the gene matches: 4. The germline CDR1 and CDR2 sequences are SGHNT and YYREEE (reference sequence). CDR3: CASSLREGGDTQYF. The CDR3 DNA sequence: TGTGCCAGCAGCTTGAGGGAGGGCGGAGATACGCAGTATTTT.

This rearrangement joins TRBV7-2 to TRBJ1-5; possible D gene TRBD1, 5 bases. V was cut by 3 bases and J by 7 bases, with 13 bases left in between. The CDR3 has 14 amino acids. Germline-derived CDR1 and CDR2 are SGHTA and FQGNSA. The CDR3 reads CASSFLQGGQPQHF. The DNA of the CDR3 is TGTGCCAGCAGCTTCCTTCAGGGAGGACAGCCCCAGCATTTT.

The J gene is TRBJ2-3, the V gene TRBV10-3; TRBD2 agrees at 10 bases. Per germline, CDR1 ENHRY and CDR2 SYGVKD. CDR3 length equals 15 residues. V gave up 2 bases and J gave up 1 base; unmatched junction bases: 0. The DNA of the CDR3 is TGTGCCATCAGTGAGGGACTAGCGGGCACAGATACGCAGTATTTT. The encoded protein is CAISEGLAGTDTQYF.

V usage is TRBV14 and J usage is TRBJ2-7; 9 nucleotides line up with TRBD1. The junction had 6 bases not matched to a gene; V was cut back by 4 bases and J by 2 bases. CDR3 length: 15 residues. CDR1 SGHDN and CDR2 FVKESK come from the germline V gene. The CDR3 is CASSRDRVWPYEQYF. Here the CDR3 DNA reads TGTGCCAGCAGCCGGGACAGGGTTTGGCCCTACGAGCAGTACTTC.